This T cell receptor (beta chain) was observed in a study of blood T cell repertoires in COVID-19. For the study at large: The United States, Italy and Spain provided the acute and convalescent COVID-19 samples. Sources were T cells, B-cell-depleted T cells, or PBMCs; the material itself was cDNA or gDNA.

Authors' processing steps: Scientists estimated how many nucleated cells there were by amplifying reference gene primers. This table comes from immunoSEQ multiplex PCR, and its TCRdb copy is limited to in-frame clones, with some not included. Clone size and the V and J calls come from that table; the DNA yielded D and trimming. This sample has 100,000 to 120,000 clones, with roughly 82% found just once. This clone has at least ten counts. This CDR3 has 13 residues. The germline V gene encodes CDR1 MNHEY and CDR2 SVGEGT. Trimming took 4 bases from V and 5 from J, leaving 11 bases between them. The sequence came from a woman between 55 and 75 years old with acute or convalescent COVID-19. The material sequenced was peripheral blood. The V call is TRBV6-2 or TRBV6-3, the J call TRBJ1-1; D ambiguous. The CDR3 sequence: CASSSDPRTEAFF. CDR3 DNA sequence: TGTGCCAGCAGTTCCGATCCTAGAACTGAAGCTTTCTTT.